This T cell receptor (beta chain) was sequenced during a study of T cell responses to AZD1222 COVID-19 vaccine. Germline CDR1 reads WNHNN; CDR2 reads SYGVQD (reference sequence). V dropped 5 bases and J dropped 10 bases, with 20 bases sitting between them. The CDR3 loop spans 14 amino acids. Study results and limitations: The donor group comprised mostly white British people and more females; the analysis possibly underestimated clonal diversity. Unmutated variant regions are reportedly the target of nearly half of TCRs that are spike-specific. Vaccine-associated CD4 TCRs spanned spike, dominant at 160-218 and 743-854.

Produced via immunoSEQ multiplex PCR; TCRdb's table is partial and in-frame only. The sample lists 95,000 to 100,000 clones, approximately 88% occurring once. This clone was counted a few times. Its antigen remains unidentified. V is TRBV10-1 and J is TRBJ1-1; no clear D gene. The source material was peripheral blood, sampled 28 days after the second AZD1222 dose. The source of this sequence is an adult who received the AZD1222 COVID-19 vaccine. For the CDR3, the DNA is TGCGCCAGCAGTCCCCGAGTTCTGGACCCTATAGCTTTCTTT. Encoded protein: CASSPRVLDPIAFF.